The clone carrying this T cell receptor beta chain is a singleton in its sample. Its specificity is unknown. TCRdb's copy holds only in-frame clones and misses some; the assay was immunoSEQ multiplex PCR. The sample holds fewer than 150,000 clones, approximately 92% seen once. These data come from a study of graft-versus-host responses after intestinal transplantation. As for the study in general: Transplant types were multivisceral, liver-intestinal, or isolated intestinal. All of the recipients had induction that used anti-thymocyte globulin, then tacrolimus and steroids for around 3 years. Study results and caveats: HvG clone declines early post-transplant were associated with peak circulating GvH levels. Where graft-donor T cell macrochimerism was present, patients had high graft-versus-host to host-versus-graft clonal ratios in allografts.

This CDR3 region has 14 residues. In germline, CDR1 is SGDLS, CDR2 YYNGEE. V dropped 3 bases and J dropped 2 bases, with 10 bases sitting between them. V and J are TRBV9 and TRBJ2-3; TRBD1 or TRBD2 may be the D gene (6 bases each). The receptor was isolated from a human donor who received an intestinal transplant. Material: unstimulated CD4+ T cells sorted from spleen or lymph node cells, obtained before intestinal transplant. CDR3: CASSGGAITDTQYF. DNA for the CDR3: TGTGCCAGCAGCGGGGGGGCCATCACAGATACGCAGTATTTT.